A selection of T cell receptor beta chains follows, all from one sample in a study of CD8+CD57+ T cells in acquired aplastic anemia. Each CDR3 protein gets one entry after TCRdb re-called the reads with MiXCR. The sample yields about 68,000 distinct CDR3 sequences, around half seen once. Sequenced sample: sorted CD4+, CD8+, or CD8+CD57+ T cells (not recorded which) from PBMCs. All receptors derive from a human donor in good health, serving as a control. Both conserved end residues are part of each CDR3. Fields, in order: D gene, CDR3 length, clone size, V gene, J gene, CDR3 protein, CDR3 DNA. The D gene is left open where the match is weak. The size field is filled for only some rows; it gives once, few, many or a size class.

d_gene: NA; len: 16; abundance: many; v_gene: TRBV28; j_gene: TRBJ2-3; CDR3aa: CASSPPGGLVTDTQYF; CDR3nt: TGTGCCAGCAGCCCACCTGGGGGGCTAGTCACAGATACGCAGTATTTT
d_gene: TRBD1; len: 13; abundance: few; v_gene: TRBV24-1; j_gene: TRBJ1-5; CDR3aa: CATSDRDSQPQHF; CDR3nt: TGTGCCACCAGTGATCGGGACAGTCAGCCCCAGCATTTT
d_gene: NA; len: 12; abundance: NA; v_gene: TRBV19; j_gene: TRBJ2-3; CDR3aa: CASRHQLDTQYF; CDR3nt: TGTGCCAGTAGACACCAATTGGATACGCAGTATTTT
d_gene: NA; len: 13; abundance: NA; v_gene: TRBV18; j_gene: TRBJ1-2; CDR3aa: CASSSDGDYGYTF; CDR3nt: TGTGCCAGCTCAAGTGACGGGGACTATGGCTACACCTTC
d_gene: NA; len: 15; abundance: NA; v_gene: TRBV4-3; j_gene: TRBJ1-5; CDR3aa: CASSLADSSNQPQHF; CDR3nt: TGCGCCAGCAGCTTGGCAGACAGTAGCAATCAGCCCCAGCATTTT
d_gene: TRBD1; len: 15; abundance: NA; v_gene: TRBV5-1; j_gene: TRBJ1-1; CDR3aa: CASSGAGQGVSEAFF; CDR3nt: TGCGCCAGCAGCGGGGCGGGACAGGGGGTATCTGAAGCTTTCTTT
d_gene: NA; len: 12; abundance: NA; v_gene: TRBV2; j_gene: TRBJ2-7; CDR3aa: CASSVRGHEQYF; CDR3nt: TGTGCCAGCAGTGTTAGGGGCCACGAGCAGTACTTC
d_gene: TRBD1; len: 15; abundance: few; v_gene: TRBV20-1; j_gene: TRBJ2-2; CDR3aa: CSASRQGKGTGELFF; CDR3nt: TGCAGTGCATCCCGACAGGGCAAGGGAACCGGGGAGCTGTTTTTT
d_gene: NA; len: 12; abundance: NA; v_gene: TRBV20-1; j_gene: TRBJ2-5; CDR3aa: CSAQNRKETQYF; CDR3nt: TGCAGCGCGCAGAACCGAAAAGAGACCCAGTACTTC
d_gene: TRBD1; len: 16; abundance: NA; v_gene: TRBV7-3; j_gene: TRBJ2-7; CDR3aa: CASSRVPGQGAHEQYF; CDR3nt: TGTGCCAGCAGCCGGGTTCCGGGACAGGGGGCGCACGAGCAGTACTTC